Listed here is a single T cell receptor (beta chain). The sample comes from a study of blood T cell repertoires in COVID-19. Across the study: T cells, B-cell-depleted T cells, or PBMCs supplied cDNA or gDNA.

Some clones are missing from TCRdb's copy, which holds only in-frame ones; the method was immunoSEQ multiplex PCR. The sample has a few hundred thousand clones, roughly 87% seen once; the top ten hold 9% to 12%. This clonotype originated in a man between 18 and 29 years old with acute COVID-19. The sequencing input was PBMCs or T cells enriched from blood (not recorded which).

The CDR3 DNA follows: TGCAGCGTTGAAGCACCTAGCGGGAGATTTATAGATACGCAGTATTTT. Its protein is CSVEAPSGRFIDTQYF. The rearrangement uses TRBV29-1 and TRBJ2-3, with 10 bases aligning to TRBD2. Losses at the gene ends were 1 base for V and 5 bases for J; bases not matched to a gene: 9. Germline CDR1 and CDR2: SQVTM and ANQGSEA. The CDR3 has 16 amino acids.